Shown below are 14 T cell receptor beta chains from a single sample sequenced in a study of beta chain features in type 1 diabetes. Study-wide findings and caveats: Type 1 diabetes patients had moderately but significantly shorter TCRB CDR3s in all four CD4+ subsets.

The whole isolated RNA underwent reverse transcription, so sequencing captured expressed TCRB transcripts. TCRdb's copy holds only in-frame clones and misses some; the assay was immunoSEQ multiplex PCR. The sample has 300,000 to 450,000 clones; around 12% are singletons. Antigens for these TCRs are unknown. Specimen: naive CD4+ T cells from blood. The receptors here all came from a woman aged 18 to 35 with type 1 diabetes.

This clone was counted between two and nine times. This chain uses TRBV6-5 with TRBJ2-1, with 11 bases that match TRBD2. CDR1 and CDR2 (germline): MNHEY, SVGAGI. The J segment lost 5 bases and the V segment lost 6 bases, leaving 6 bases of the junction unmatched. This CDR3 has 15 residues. This CDR3 reads CASRIAGGIHNEQFF. For the CDR3, the DNA is TGTGCCAGCAGAATAGCGGGAGGGATCCACAATGAGCAGTTCTTC.

A few counts support this clone. The V and J genes are TRBV5-1 and TRBJ2-7, with D possibly matching TRBD1 (6 bases). CDR3 length equals 13 residues. V lost 5 bases, J lost 2 bases, and 11 bases lay in between. In germline, CDR1 is SGHRS, CDR2 YFSETQ. The chain's CDR3 is CASRWDTAYEQYF. For the CDR3, the DNA is TGCGCCAGCAGGTGGGACACCGCCTACGAGCAGTACTTC. Complete variable domain (other parts from reference TRBV5-1 and TRBJ2-7): KAGVTQTPRYLIKTRGQQVTLSCSPISGHRSVSWYQQTPGQGLQFLFEYFSETQRNKGNFPGRFSGRQFSNSRSEMNVSTLELGDSALYLCASRWDTAYEQYFGPGTRLTVT.

A remark on this clone: Other DNA sequences in this specimen translate into the identical CDR3. CDR3 coding DNA: TGCAGTGCTAGAGTCGGAGAGACCCAGTACTTC. Protein sequence: CSARVGETQYF. The rearrangement links TRBV20-1 to TRBJ2-5; D is undetermined. V lost 1 base and J 4 bases, leaving 4 bases between the germline ends. The CDR3 length is 11 residues. The germline V gene has CDR1 DFQATT and CDR2 SNEGSKA (reference sequence).

The chain uses TRBV6-6 and TRBJ1-5, with 10 bases identical to TRBD1. The CDR3 length is 14 residues. Germline trimming cut 6 bases from V and 6 bases from J; bases unmatched to any gene: 5. Germline V gene data show CDR1 as MNHNY and CDR2 as SVGAGI (reference sequence). CDR3 region: CASRAGQGIQPQHF. The CDR3 DNA reads TGTGCCAGCAGGGCGGGACAGGGGATTCAGCCCCAGCATTTT.

This clone was seen more than once but under ten times. The rearrangement links TRBV28 to TRBJ2-7; a possible D gene is TRBD1 (6 bases). V lost 5 bases and J lost 5, with 22 bases in between. In germline, CDR1 is MDHEN, CDR2 SYDVKM. There are 16 residues in the CDR3. CDR3 DNA sequence: TGTGCCAGCAGTCCCGCCGGAACAGGGTTCGGCCACGAGCAGTACTTC. Its protein product is CASSPAGTGFGHEQYF.

A few counts support this clone. The CDR3 nucleotides read TGTGCCAGCAGTAGGGGACAGGAGACCTACGAGCAGTACTTC. Amino acids: CASSRGQETYEQYF. J is TRBJ2-7 and V is TRBV25-1; 8 bases fit TRBD1. V dropped 5 bases and J dropped 2; count of bases not matched to a gene: 5. This CDR3 is built from 14 residues. CDR1 and CDR2 from the germline V gene are MGHDK and SYGVNS.

The chain employs TRBV29-1 and TRBJ1-1; D uncertain. Trimming shortened V by 4 bases and J by 4 bases, and 7 bases separated the two germline ends. CDR1 is SQVTM, CDR2 ANQGSEA, per germline. This CDR3 is 11 amino acids long. The CDR3 loop reads CSVVGLTEAFF. The CDR3 nucleotides read TGCAGCGTTGTTGGCCTCACTGAAGCTTTCTTT.

This chain joins TRBV30 and TRBJ2-3, with 8 bases identical to TRBD1. The CDR3 runs to 14 residues. After removal of 5 bases from V and 6 bases from J, the junction contained 10 bases not matched to a gene. Per the germline V gene, CDR1 is GTSNPN and CDR2 is SVGIG (reference sequence). In DNA, the CDR3 is TGTGCCTGGTCGAGAAACCAGGGGGCCGATACGCAGTATTTT. Protein: CAWSRNQGADTQYF.

This clone showed up just a few times. The chain couples TRBV13 to TRBJ2-7; 8 nucleotides align to TRBD2. Germline CDR1 reads PRHDT; CDR2 reads FYEKMQ (reference sequence). This CDR3 has 15 amino acids. Losses at the gene ends were 6 bases for V and 1 base for J; bases not matched to a gene: 8. For the CDR3, the DNA is TGTGCCAGCAGACAAAGCGGGAGTGGTTCCTACGAGCAGTACTTC. Residues: CASRQSGSGSYEQYF.

This clone was observed a handful of times. The V and J genes are TRBV25-1 and TRBJ2-5; D not certain. The CDR3 contains 14 residues. Germline V gene data show CDR1 as MGHDK and CDR2 as SYGVNS. Trimming left V 2 bases short and J 5 bases short, with 12 bases between. In DNA form, the CDR3 reads TGTGCCAGCAGTGAACTAGGCGGTTCCGAGACCCAGTACTTC. Translation gives CASSELGGSETQYF.

The rearrangement links TRBV5-4 to TRBJ2-5, with TRBD2 matching over 13 bases. This CDR3 is built from 14 residues. J lost 10 bases, V lost 4 bases, and 7 bases had no gene match. Per the germline V gene, CDR1 is SGHNT and CDR2 is YYREEE (reference sequence). CDR3 amino acids: CASSETSGRVSQYF. As DNA, the CDR3 is TGTGCCAGCAGCGAAACTAGCGGGAGGGTGAGCCAGTACTTC. The full variable domain, in which reference TRBV5-4 and TRBJ2-5 provide the parts outside the CDR3, is ETGVTQSPTHLIKTRGQQVTLRCSSQSGHNTVSWYQQALGQGPQFIFQYYREEENGRGNFPPRFSGLQFPNYSSELNVNALELDDSALYLCASSETSGRVSQYFGPGTRLLVL.

The chain recombines TRBV18 with TRBJ2-1; 7 nucleotides align to TRBD2. The ends lost 2 bases at V and 0 bases at J; junction bases unmatched: 7. CDR1 and CDR2 (germline): KGHSH, LQKENI. The CDR3 contains 17 residues. As DNA, the CDR3 is TGTGCCAGCTCACCAGTCGACGGCGGGAGCTCCTACAATGAGCAGTTCTTC. Protein: CASSPVDGGSSYNEQFF.

The chain joins TRBV7-2 to TRBJ2-7; 8 bases fit TRBD1. Germline V lookup: CDR1 SGHTA, CDR2 FQGNSA. The CDR3 length is 13 residues. J lost 6 bases, V lost 5 bases, and 6 bases had no gene match. This CDR3 is CASSKRTGIEQYF. Written as DNA, the CDR3 is TGTGCCAGCAGCAAGCGGACAGGGATCGAGCAGTACTTC.

The chain links TRBV9 to TRBJ1-3, with TRBD1 identical over 8 bases. The CDR3 totals 15 residues. V lost 2 bases to trimming and J lost 3 bases; unmatched junction nucleotides: 4. The germline V gene has CDR1 SGDLS and CDR2 YYNGEE. The DNA of the CDR3 is TGTGCCAGCAGCGTCGCACAGGGGGTTGGAAACACCATATATTTT. Translated, it gives CASSVAQGVGNTIYF.